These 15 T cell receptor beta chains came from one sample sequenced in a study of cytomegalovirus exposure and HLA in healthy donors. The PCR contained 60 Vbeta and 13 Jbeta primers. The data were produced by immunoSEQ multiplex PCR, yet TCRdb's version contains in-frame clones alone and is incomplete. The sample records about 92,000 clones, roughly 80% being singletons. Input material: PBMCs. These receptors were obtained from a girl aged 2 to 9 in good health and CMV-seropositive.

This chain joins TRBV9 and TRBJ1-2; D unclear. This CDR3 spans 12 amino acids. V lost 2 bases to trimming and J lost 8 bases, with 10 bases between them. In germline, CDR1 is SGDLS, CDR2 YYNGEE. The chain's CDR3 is CASSVEGGGYTF. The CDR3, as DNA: TGTGCCAGCAGCGTCGAGGGCGGAGGCTACACCTTC.

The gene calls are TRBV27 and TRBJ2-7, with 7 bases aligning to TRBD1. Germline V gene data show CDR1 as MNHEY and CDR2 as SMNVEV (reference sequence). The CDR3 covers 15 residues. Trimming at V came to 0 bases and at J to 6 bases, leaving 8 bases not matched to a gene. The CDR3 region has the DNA TGTGCCAGCAGTTTATCGGGCGACAGGGTCTTCGAGCAGTACTTC. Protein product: CASSLSGDRVFEQYF.

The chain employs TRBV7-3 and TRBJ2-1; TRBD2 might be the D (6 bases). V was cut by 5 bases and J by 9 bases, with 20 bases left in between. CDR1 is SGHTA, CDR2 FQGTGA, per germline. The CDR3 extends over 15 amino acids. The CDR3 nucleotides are TGTGCCAGCAGCGAACTGGGGGGAACTCAAGGTGAGCAGTTCTTC. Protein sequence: CASSELGGTQGEQFF.

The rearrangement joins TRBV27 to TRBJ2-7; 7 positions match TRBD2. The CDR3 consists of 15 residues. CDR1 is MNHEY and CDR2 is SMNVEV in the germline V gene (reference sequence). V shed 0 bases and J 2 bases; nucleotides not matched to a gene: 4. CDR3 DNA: TGTGCCAGCAGTTTATCGGCTAGCGGCCCCTACGAGCAGTACTTC. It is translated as CASSLSASGPYEQYF.

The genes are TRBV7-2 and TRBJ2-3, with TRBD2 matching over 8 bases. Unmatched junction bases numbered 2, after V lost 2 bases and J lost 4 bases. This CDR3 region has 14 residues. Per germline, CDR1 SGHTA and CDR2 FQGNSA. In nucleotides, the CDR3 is TGTGCCAGCAGCTTACGGCGGGAGGCAGATACGCAGTATTTT. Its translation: CASSLRREADTQYF.

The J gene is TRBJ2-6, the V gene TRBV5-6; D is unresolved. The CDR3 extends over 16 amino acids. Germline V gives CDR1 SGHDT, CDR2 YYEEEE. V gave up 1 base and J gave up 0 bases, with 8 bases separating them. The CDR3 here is CASSLWPSSGANVLTF. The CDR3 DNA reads TGTGCCAGCAGCTTGTGGCCGTCCTCTGGGGCCAACGTCCTGACTTTC.

The CDR3 spells CASSYGLAGAYEQYF. In nucleotides, the CDR3 is TGCGCCAGCAGCTATGGACTAGCGGGAGCCTACGAGCAGTACTTC. The chain joins TRBV5-1 to TRBJ2-7; 13 bases are a match to TRBD2. The CDR3 totals 15 residues. Germline V gives CDR1 SGHRS, CDR2 YFSETQ. V was pared by 3 bases and J by 2 bases, with 2 bases of the junction left unmatched.

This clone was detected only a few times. The CDR3 spells CASISRGPPPNEQFF. CDR3 coding DNA: TGTGCCAGCATCTCTAGGGGTCCCCCCCCTAATGAGCAGTTCTTC. The chain links TRBV25-1 to TRBJ2-1; TRBD1 might be the D (5 bases). The germline CDR1 and CDR2 sequences are MGHDK and SYGVNS. The CDR3 runs 15 residues. V was trimmed by 7 bases and J by 7 bases, leaving 20 bases between them.

The CDR3, as DNA: TGTGCCACCGGGACCGGGGGTGTAAATTGGAATGAAAAACTGTTTTTT. This sequence encodes CATGTGGVNWNEKLFF. The V call is TRBV30, the J call TRBJ1-4; perhaps TRBD1 as D (5 bases). The V gene lost 8 bases and the J gene lost 5 bases, with 24 bases spanning the gap. Germline lookup yields CDR1 GTSNPN and CDR2 SVGIG (reference sequence). This CDR3 has 16 amino acids. The complete variable domain, with remaining parts taken from reference TRBV30 and TRBJ1-4, reads SQTIHQWPATLVQPVGSPLSLECTVEGTSNPNLYWYRQAAGRGLQLLFYSVGIGQISSEVPQNLSASRPQDRQFILSSKKLLLSDSGFYLCATGTGGVNWNEKLFFGSGTQLSVL.

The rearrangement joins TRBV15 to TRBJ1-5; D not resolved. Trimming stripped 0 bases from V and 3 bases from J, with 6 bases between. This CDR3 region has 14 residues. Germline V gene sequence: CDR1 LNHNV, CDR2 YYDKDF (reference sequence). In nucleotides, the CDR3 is TGTGCCACCAGCAGAGATTACAACAATCAGCCCCAGCATTTT. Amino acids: CATSRDYNNQPQHF. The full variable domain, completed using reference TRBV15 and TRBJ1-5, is DAMVIQNPRYQVTQFGKPVTLSCSQTLNHNVMYWYQQKSSQAPKLLFHYYDKDFNNEADTPDNFQSRRPNTSFCFLDIRSPGLGDTAMYLCATSRDYNNQPQHFGDGTRLSIL.

The CDR3 DNA reads as TGTGCCAGCAGCCTAGGGGGTCTTGAAGAGACCCAGTACTTC. Encoded protein: CASSLGGLEETQYF. The rearrangement uses TRBV4-2 and TRBJ2-5; possibly TRBD1 for D (6 bases). V shed 4 bases and J shed 3 bases, with 12 bases lying between them. Germline V gene data show CDR1 as LGHNA and CDR2 as YNFKEQ. This CDR3 is built from 14 residues.

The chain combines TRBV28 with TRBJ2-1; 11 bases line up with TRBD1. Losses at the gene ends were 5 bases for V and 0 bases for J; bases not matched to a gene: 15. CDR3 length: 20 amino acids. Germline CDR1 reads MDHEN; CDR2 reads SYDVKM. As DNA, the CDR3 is TGTGCCAGCAGTCAACCCCGGGACAGGGGGTTTGTCGGCTCCTACAATGAGCAGTTCTTC. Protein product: CASSQPRDRGFVGSYNEQFF.

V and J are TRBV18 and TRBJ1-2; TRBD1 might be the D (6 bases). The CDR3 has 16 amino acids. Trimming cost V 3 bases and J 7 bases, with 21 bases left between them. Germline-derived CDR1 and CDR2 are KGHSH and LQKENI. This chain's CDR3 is CASSPTGGHPPPGYTF. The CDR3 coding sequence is TGTGCCAGCTCACCCACGGGGGGACATCCCCCTCCTGGCTACACCTTC.

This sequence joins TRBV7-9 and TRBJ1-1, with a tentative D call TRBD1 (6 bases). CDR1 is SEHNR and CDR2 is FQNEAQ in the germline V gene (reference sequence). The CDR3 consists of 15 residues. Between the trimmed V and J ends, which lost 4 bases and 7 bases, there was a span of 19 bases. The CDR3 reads CASSSTGTGSFEAFF. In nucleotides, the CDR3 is TGTGCCAGCAGCTCTACGGGTACAGGGTCTTTTGAAGCTTTCTTT.

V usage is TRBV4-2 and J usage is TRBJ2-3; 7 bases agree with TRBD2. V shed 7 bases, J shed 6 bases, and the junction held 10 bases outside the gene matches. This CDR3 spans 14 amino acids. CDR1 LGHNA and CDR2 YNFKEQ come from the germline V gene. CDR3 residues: CASTLVAGVDTQYF. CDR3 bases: TGTGCCAGCACCCTCGTTGCGGGGGTCGATACGCAGTATTTT.